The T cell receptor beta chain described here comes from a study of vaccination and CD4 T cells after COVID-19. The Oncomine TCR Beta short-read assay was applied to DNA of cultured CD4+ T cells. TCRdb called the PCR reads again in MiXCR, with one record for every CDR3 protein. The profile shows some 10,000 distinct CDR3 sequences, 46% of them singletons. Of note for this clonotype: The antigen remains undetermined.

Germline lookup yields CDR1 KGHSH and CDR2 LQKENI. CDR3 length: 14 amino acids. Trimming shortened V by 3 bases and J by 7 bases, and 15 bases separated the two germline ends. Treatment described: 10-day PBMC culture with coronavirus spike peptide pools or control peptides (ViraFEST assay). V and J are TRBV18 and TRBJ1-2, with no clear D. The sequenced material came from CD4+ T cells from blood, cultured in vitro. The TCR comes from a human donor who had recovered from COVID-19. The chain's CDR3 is CASSPSKEGRGYTF. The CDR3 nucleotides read TGTGCCAGCTCACCGAGCAAGGAAGGACGTGGCTACACCTTC.